This entry describes one TCR beta chain. Its matching antigen is unknown. Produced via immunoSEQ multiplex PCR; TCRdb's table is partial and in-frame only. Of tens of thousands of clones in the sample, roughly nine tenths are singletons; the top ten hold roughly 2.7%. The entry originates in a study of T cell responses to AZD1222 COVID-19 vaccine. Overall study results and limits: Every sample of the repertoires postdated the peak T cell response. Once two AZD1222 doses were given, Spike-specific TCR breadth and depth went up.

The germline V gene has CDR1 SGHTA and CDR2 FQGNSA. This CDR3 is 13 amino acids long. With 5 bases removed from V and 1 base from J, the gap between germline ends came to 8 bases. This chain links TRBV7-2 with TRBJ1-1; D remains ambiguous. Sequenced here: peripheral blood, sampled 28 days after the second AZD1222 dose. The clonotype was recovered from an adult who received the AZD1222 COVID-19 vaccine. CDR3 DNA: TGTGCCAGCAGCCAACACCAGAACACTGAAGCTTTCTTT. The encoded protein is CASSQHQNTEAFF.